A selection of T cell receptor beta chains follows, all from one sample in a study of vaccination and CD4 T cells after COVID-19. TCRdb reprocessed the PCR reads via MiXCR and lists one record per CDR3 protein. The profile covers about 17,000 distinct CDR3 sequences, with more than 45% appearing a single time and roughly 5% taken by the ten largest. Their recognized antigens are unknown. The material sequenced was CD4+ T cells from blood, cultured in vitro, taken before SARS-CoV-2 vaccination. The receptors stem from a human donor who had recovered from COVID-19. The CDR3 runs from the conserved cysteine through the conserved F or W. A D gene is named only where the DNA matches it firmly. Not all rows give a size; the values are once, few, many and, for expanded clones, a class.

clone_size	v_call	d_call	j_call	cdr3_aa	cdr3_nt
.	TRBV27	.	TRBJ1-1	CASSFPTGEAFF	TGTGCCAGCAGTTTCCCGACAGGAGAAGCTTTCTTT
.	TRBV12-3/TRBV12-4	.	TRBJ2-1	CASSAGTGEQFF	TGTGCCAGCAGTGCAGGGACCGGTGAGCAGTTCTTC
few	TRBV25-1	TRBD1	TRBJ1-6	CASSEYDRGHSPLHF	TGTGCCAGCAGTGAATATGACAGGGGGCATTCACCCCTCCACTTT
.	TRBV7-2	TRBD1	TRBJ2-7	CASSRTGVNYEQYF	TGTGCCAGCAGTCGGACAGGTGTAAACTACGAGCAGTACTTC
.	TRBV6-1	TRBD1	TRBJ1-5	CASRLGQAHQPQHF	TGTGCCAGCAGACTTGGACAGGCCCATCAGCCCCAGCATTTT
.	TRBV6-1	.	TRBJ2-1	CASSRGHNEQFF	TGTGCCAGCAGCCGGGGGCACAATGAGCAGTTCTTC
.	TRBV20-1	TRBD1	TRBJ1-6	CSASPGTGNNSPLHF	TGCAGTGCTAGCCCCGGGACAGGAAATAATTCACCCCTCCACTTT
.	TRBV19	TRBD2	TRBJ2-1	CASSGLAGSYNEQFF	TGTGCCAGTAGTGGGCTAGCGGGCTCCTACAATGAGCAGTTCTTC
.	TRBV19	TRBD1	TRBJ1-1	CASSKRRTGSMNTEAFF	TGTGCCAGTAGTAAAAGAAGGACAGGGTCTATGAACACTGAAGCTTTCTTT
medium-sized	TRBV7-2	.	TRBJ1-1	CASSLDGVNTEAFF	TGTGCCAGCAGCTTAGACGGGGTGAACACTGAAGCTTTCTTT
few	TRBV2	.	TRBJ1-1	CASNGRLENTEAFF	TGTGCCAGCAATGGCCGTCTAGAGAACACTGAAGCTTTCTTT
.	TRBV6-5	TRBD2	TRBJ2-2	CASSLPGLGSTGELFF	TGTGCCAGCAGTTTGCCGGGACTAGGGAGCACCGGGGAGCTGTTTTTT
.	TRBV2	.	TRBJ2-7	CASSDDFGRLDEQYF	TGTGCCAGCAGTGATGATTTTGGCAGGCTGGACGAGCAGTACTTC
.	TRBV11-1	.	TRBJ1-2	CASSLGGAGYGYTF	TGTGCCAGCAGCTTAGGGGGGGCTGGCTATGGCTACACCTTC
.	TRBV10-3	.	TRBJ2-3	CAISESLDNTDTQYF	TGTGCCATCAGTGAGTCGCTTGACAACACAGATACGCAGTATTTT
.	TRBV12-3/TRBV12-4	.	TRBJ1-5	CASANPGSNQPQHF	TGTGCCAGCGCCAACCCGGGGTCCAATCAGCCCCAGCATTTT
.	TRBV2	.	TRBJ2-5	CASTRGELKETQYF	TGTGCCAGCACTCGTGGAGAGCTAAAAGAGACCCAGTACTTC
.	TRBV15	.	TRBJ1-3	CATLGEGWTGNTIYF	TGTGCCACCCTTGGGGAAGGGTGGACTGGAAACACCATATATTTT
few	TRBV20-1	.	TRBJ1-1	CSASLTEFTEAFF	TGCAGTGCTAGTCTGACAGAATTTACTGAAGCTTTCTTT
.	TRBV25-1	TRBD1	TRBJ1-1	CASSSDRTNTEAFF	TGTGCCAGCAGTTCGGACAGGACCAACACTGAAGCTTTCTTT
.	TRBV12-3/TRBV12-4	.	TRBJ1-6	CASSFRYNSPLHF	TGTGCCAGCAGTTTTAGGTATAATTCACCCCTCCACTTT
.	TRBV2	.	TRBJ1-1	CASRKGGANTEAFF	TGTGCCAGCAGGAAAGGGGGGGCTAACACTGAAGCTTTCTTT
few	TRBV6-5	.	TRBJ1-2	CASSYNGKGYTF	TGTGCCAGCAGTTACAACGGGAAGGGCTACACCTTC
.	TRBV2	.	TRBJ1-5	CASSAQGQNQPQHF	TGTGCCAGCAGTGCCCAGGGGCAAAATCAGCCCCAGCATTTT
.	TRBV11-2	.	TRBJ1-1	CASSLEGGEKEAFF	TGTGCCAGCAGCTTGGAAGGCGGCGAGAAAGAAGCTTTCTTT
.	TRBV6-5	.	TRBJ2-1	CASSYSPPGRFNEQFF	TGTGCCAGCAGTTACTCACCACCCGGACGGTTCAATGAGCAGTTCTTC
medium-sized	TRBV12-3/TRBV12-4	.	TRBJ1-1	CASSPRLNTEAFF	TGTGCCAGCAGTCCCCGCTTGAACACTGAAGCTTTCTTT
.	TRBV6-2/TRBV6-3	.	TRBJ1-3	CASSYPGASGNTIYF	TGTGCCAGCAGTTACCCGGGGGCGAGTGGAAACACCATATATTTT
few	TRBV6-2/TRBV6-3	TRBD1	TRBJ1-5	CASSDPGTGVNSNQPQHF	TGTGCCAGCAGTGACCCCGGGACAGGGGTTAATAGCAATCAGCCCCAGCATTTT
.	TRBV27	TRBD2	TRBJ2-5	CASSLETSGRLGAQYF	TGTGCCAGCAGTCTCGAGACTAGCGGGAGACTTGGGGCCCAGTACTTC
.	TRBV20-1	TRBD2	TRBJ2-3	CSARRYILADTDTQYF	TGCAGTGCTAGGAGGTACATACTAGCGGACACAGATACGCAGTATTTT
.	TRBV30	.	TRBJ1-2	CAWSDSGSYTF	TGTGCCTGGAGTGATTCGGGAAGCTACACCTTC
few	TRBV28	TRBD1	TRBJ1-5	CASSSWGQRVQPQHF	TGTGCCAGCAGTTCCTGGGGACAGCGTGTACAGCCCCAGCATTTT
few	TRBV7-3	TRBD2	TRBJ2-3	CASSLKLTTSGRTDTQYF	TGTGCCAGCAGCTTAAAGTTAACGACTAGCGGGAGGACAGATACGCAGTATTTT
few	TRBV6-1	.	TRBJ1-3	CASSQTGRQGNTIYF	TGTGCCAGCAGCCAAACGGGTAGACAAGGAAACACCATATATTTT
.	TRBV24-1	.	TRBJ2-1	CATRGADNEQFF	TGTGCCACCAGGGGTGCTGACAATGAGCAGTTCTTC
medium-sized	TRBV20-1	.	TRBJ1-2	CSASRHRFGNYGYTF	TGCAGTGCTAGTCGCCACAGATTCGGGAACTATGGCTACACCTTC
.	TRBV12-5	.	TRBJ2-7	CASGPRDASYEQYF	TGTGCTAGTGGCCCACGGGACGCTTCCTACGAGCAGTACTTC
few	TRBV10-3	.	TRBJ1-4	CATGEKKLFF	TGTGCCACAGGAGAGAAGAAACTGTTTTTT
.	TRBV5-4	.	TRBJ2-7	CASRRYGGHEQYF	TGTGCCAGCAGAAGATACGGGGGACACGAGCAGTACTTC
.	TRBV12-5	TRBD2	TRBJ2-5	CASGLGTSGRVELEETQYF	TGTGCTAGTGGTTTGGGGACTAGCGGGAGGGTAGAGTTGGAAGAGACCCAGTACTTC
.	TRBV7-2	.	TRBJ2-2	CASRPGQNTGELFF	TGTGCCAGCAGACCTGGACAGAACACCGGGGAGCTGTTTTTT
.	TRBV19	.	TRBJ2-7	CASSLGGYEQYF	TGTGCCAGTAGTTTGGGGGGCTACGAGCAGTACTTC
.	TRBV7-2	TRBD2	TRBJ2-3	CASSSRREARTDTQYF	TGTGCCAGCAGCTCGAGGCGGGAGGCCCGGACAGATACGCAGTATTTT
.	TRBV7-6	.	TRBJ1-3	CASSPKVEGQTGNTIYF	TGTGCCAGCAGCCCAAAGGTCGAGGGTCAGACTGGAAACACCATATATTTT
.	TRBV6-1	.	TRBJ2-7	CATGTAASYEQYF	TGTGCCACCGGGACTGCGGCCTCCTACGAGCAGTACTTC
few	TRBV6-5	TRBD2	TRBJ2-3	CASSSTSGRTDTQYF	TGTGCCAGCAGTTCGACTAGCGGGAGGACAGATACGCAGTATTTT
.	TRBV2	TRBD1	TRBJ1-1	CASRRGDRFGTEAFF	TGTGCCAGCAGGAGAGGGGACAGATTTGGCACTGAAGCTTTCTTT
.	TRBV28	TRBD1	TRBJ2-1	CASSLLSGQGGNEQFF	TGTGCCAGCAGTTTACTCTCAGGACAGGGGGGGAATGAGCAGTTCTTC
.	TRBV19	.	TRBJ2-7	CASSLGTYEQYF	TGTGCCAGTAGTCTCGGGACCTACGAGCAGTACTTC
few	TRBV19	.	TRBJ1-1	CASRGGRDERAFF	TGTGCCAGTAGGGGCGGACGGGACGAGAGAGCTTTCTTT
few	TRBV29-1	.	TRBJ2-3	CSAAPTDTQYF	TGCAGCGCTGCCCCTACAGATACGCAGTATTTT